This TCR beta chain was retrieved from a study of beta chain features in type 1 diabetes. Study-wide findings and caveats: The question left open here concerned HLA type influencing TCRB rearrangement. Type 1 diabetes patients had moderately but significantly shorter TCRB CDR3s in all four CD4+ subsets.

Via the markers CD45RO/CCR7/CD25/CD127/CD95/CD27, stem cell-like memory, regulatory, central memory and naive CD4+ cells were sorted. Purities in excess of 95% were seen in all sorted populations. The investigators reverse transcribed all of the isolated RNA, so they sequenced expressed TCRB transcripts. The method was immunoSEQ multiplex PCR; TCRdb's version includes in-frame clones alone and lacks a portion of them. The sample includes a few hundred thousand clones, around a fifth of them seen just once. This CDR3 is 14 amino acids long. The V gene lost 4 bases and the J gene lost 3 bases, with 10 bases spanning the gap. CDR1 is SGHNT and CDR2 is YYREEE in the germline V gene (reference sequence). Concerning this clone itself: Its antigen is undetermined.

This receptor was taken from a woman aged 18-29 years in good health. This rearrangement joins TRBV5-4 to TRBJ1-4; D is perhaps TRBD1 (5 bases). What was sequenced was naive CD4+ T cells from blood. The CDR3 DNA reads as TGTGCCAGCAGCCCAGGGTCGGCTAATGAAAAACTGTTTTTT. Translating it yields CASSPGSANEKLFF.